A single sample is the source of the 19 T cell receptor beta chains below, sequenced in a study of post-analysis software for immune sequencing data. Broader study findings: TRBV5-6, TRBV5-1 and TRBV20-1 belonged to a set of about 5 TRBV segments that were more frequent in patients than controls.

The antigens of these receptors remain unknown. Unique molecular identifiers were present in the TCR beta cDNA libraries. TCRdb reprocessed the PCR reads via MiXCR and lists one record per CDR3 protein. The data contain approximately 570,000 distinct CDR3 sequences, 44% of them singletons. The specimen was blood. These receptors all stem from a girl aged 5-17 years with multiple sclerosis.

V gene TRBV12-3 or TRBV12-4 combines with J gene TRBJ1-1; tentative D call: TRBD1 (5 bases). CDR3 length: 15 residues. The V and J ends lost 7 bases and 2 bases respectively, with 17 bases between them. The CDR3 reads CASTLRDRSNTEAFF. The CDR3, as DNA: TGTGCCAGCACCCTAAGAGACAGATCCAACACTGAAGCTTTCTTT.

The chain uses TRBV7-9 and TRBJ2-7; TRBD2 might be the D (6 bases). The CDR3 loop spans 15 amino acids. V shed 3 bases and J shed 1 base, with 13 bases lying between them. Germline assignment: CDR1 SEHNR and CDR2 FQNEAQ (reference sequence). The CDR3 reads CASSFSVEGSYEQYF. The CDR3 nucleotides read TGTGCCAGCAGCTTCTCCGTGGAGGGGTCCTACGAGCAGTACTTC.

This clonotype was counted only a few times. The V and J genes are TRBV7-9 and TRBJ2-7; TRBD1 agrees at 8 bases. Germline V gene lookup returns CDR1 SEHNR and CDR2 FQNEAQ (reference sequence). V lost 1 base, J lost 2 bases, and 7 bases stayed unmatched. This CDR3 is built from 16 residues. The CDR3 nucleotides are TGTGCCAGCAGCTTAGTAGACAGGGGCCTTACCTACGAGCAGTACTTC. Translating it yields CASSLVDRGLTYEQYF.

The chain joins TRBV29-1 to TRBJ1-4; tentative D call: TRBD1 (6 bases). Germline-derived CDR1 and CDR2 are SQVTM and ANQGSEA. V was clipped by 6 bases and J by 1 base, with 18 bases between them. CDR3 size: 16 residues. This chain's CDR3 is CSVLSGGWGTNEKLFF. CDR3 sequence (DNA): TGCAGCGTCCTTTCGGGGGGCTGGGGAACTAATGAAAAACTGTTTTTT.

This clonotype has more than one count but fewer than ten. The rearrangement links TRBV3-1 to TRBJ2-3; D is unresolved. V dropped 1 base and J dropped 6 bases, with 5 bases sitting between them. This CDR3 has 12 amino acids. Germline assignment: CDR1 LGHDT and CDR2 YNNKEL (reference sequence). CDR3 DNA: TGTGCCAGCAGCCAAGTACTGGATACGCAGTATTTT. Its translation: CASSQVLDTQYF.

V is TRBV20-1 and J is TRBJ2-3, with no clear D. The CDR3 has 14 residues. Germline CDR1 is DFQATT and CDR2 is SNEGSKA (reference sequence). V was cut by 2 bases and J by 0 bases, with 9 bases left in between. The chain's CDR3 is CSARLPGSTDTQYF. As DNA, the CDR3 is TGCAGTGCTAGATTGCCAGGTAGCACAGATACGCAGTATTTT.

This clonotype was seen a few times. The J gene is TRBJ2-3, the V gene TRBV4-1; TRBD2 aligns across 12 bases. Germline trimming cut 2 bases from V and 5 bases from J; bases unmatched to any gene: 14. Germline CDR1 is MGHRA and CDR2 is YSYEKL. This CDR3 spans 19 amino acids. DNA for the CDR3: TGCGCCAGCAGCCAACCGAGAGCGGGGCTAGCGGGGGGGCAAGATACGCAGTATTTT. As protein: CASSQPRAGLAGGQDTQYF.

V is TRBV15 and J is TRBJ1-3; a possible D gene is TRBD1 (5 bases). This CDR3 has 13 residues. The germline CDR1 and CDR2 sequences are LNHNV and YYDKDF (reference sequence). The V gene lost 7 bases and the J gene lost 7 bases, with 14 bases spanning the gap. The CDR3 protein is CATTPDGGNTIYF. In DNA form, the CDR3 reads TGTGCCACCACGCCTGACGGGGGGAACACCATATATTTT.

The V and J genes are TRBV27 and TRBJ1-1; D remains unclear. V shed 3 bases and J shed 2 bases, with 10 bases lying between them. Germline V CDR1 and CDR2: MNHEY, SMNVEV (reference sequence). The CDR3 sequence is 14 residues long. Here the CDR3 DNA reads TGTGCCAGCAGTTTCAATCTCGCCAACACTGAAGCTTTCTTT. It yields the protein CASSFNLANTEAFF.

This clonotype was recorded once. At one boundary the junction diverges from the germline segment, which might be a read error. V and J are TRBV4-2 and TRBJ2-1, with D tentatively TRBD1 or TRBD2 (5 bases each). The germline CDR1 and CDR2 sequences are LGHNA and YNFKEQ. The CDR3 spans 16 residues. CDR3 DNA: TGTGCCAGCAGCCAAGAAACCGGGACCTTATACAGTGAGCAGTTCTTC. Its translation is CASSQETGTLYSEQFF.

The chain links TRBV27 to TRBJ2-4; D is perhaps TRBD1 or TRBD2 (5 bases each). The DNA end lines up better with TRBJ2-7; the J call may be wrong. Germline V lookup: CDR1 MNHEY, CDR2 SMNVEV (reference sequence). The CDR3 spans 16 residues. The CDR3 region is CASSLLGPEGFHEQYF. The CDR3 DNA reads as TGTGCCAGCAGTTTATTGGGGCCCGAGGGGTTCCACGAGCAGTACTTC.

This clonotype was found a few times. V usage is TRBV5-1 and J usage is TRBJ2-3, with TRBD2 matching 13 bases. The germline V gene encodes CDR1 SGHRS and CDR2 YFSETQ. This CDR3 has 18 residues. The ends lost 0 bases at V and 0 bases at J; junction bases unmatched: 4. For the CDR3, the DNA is TGCGCCAGCAGCTTGGTGACTAGCGGGGGGTCTAGCACAGATACGCAGTATTTT. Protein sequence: CASSLVTSGGSSTDTQYF.

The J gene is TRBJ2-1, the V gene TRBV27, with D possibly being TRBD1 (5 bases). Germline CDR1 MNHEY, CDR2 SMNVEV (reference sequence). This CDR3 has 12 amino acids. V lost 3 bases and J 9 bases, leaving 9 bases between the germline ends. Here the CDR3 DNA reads TGTGCCAGCAGTTTTCCTGACAGTGAGCAGTTCTTC. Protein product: CASSFPDSEQFF.

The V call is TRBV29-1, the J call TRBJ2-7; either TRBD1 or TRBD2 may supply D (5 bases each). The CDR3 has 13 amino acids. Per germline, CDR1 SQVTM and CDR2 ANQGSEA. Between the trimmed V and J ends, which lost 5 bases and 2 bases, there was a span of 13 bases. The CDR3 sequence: CSVSGTGAYEQYF. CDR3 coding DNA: TGCAGCGTTAGTGGGACCGGGGCCTACGAGCAGTACTTC.

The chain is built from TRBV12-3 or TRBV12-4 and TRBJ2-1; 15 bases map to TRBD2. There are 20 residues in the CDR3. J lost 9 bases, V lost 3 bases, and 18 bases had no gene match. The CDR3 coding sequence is TGTGCCAGCAGTTTCACCGAAAAATCTAGGACTAGCGGGAGGGCAGGTGAGCAGTTCTTC. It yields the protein CASSFTEKSRTSGRAGEQFF.

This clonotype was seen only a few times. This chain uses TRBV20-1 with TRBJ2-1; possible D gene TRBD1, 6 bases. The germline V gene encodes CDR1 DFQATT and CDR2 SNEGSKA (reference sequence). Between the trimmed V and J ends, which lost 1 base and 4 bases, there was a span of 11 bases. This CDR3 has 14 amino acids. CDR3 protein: CSARVWTAYNEQFF. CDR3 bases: TGCAGTGCTAGAGTCTGGACAGCTTACAATGAGCAGTTCTTC.

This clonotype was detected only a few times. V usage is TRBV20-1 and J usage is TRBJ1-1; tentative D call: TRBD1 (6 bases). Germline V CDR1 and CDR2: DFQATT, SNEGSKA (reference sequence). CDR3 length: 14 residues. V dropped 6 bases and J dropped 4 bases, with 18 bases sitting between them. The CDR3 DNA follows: TGCAGTGCCCAAGCACGGGACATGGGCACTGAAGCTTTCTTT. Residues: CSAQARDMGTEAFF.

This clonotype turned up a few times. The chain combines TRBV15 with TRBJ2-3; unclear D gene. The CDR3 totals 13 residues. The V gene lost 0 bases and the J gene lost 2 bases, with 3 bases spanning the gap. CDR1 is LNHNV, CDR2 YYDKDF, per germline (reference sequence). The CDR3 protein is CATSREVTDTQYF. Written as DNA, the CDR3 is TGTGCCACCAGCAGAGAAGTCACAGATACGCAGTATTTT.

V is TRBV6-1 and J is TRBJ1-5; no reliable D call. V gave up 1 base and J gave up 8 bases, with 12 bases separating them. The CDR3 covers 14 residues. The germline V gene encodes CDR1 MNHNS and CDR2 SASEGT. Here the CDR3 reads CASSEVGSKKPQHF. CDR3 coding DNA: TGTGCCAGCAGTGAAGTGGGCAGTAAGAAGCCCCAGCATTTT.